These T cell receptor beta chains were read from a single sample in a study of technical replicates of blood from several donors. Using immunoSEQ multiplex PCR, the repertoire was profiled, and TCRdb retains in-frame clones only, with some absent. The sample contains almost 90,000 clones, 90% to 95% of which appear only once. Sequencing used T cells isolated from PBMCs. All receptors derive from a human donor in good health. CDR3s include the opening cysteine and the closing phenylalanine or tryptophan. A D gene is named only where the DNA matches it firmly. Where a row states a size, it is once, few, many or the class of an expanded clone; other rows omit it.

j_gene: TRBJ1-2; d_gene: TRBD1; v_gene: TRBV4-2; abundance: -; CDR3nt: TGTGCCAGCACGGACCCGGGACAGGACTATGGCTACACCTTC; CDR3aa: CASTDPGQDYGYTF
j_gene: TRBJ1-1; d_gene: -; v_gene: TRBV5-4; abundance: -; CDR3nt: TGTGCCAGCAGCCCCCGGGGGAGCCGGGACACTGAAGCTTTCTTT; CDR3aa: CASSPRGSRDTEAFF
j_gene: TRBJ2-5; d_gene: -; v_gene: TRBV11-3; abundance: -; CDR3nt: TGTGCCAGCAGCCCCCGGCGCGGGGAGGAGACCCAGTACTTC; CDR3aa: CASSPRRGEETQYF
j_gene: TRBJ2-1; d_gene: TRBD1; v_gene: TRBV6-1; abundance: once; CDR3nt: TGTGCCAGCAGTGAATTCGGACAGGGGTCCTACAATGAGCAGTTCTTC; CDR3aa: CASSEFGQGSYNEQFF
j_gene: TRBJ2-1; d_gene: -; v_gene: TRBV4-1; abundance: -; CDR3nt: TGCGCCAGCAGCCAAGCAGTTTTCAATGAGCAGTTCTTC; CDR3aa: CASSQAVFNEQFF
j_gene: TRBJ2-3; d_gene: -; v_gene: TRBV6-1; abundance: -; CDR3nt: TGTGCCAGCAGTGATTCACTAGGAACCGATACGCAGTATTTT; CDR3aa: CASSDSLGTDTQYF
j_gene: TRBJ1-2; d_gene: TRBD1; v_gene: TRBV28; abundance: few; CDR3nt: TGTGCCAGCAGTCCAGGGGGCGCCGACTATGGCTACACCTTC; CDR3aa: CASSPGGADYGYTF
j_gene: TRBJ2-1; d_gene: -; v_gene: TRBV19; abundance: -; CDR3nt: TGTGCCAGTAGTCCTCGACTAGTAACACTCCTGAATGAGCAGTTCTTC; CDR3aa: CASSPRLVTLLNEQFF
j_gene: TRBJ1-3; d_gene: -; v_gene: TRBV30; abundance: -; CDR3nt: TGTGCCTGGTATCCCTCTGGAAACACCATATATTTT; CDR3aa: CAWYPSGNTIYF
j_gene: TRBJ2-1; d_gene: -; v_gene: TRBV5-4; abundance: -; CDR3nt: TGTGCCAGCAGCTTGGCCAGCGGAAGCTCCTACAATGAGCAGTTCTTC; CDR3aa: CASSLASGSSYNEQFF
j_gene: TRBJ2-1; d_gene: TRBD1; v_gene: TRBV2; abundance: -; CDR3nt: TGTGCCAGCAAGACAGGGATCTCCTACAATGAGCAGTTCTTC; CDR3aa: CASKTGISYNEQFF
j_gene: TRBJ2-3; d_gene: -; v_gene: TRBV2; abundance: -; CDR3nt: TGTGCCAGCAGTGGACATGGGGGAAGCGGGCTAAGCACAGATACGCAGTATTTT; CDR3aa: CASSGHGGSGLSTDTQYF
j_gene: TRBJ2-1; d_gene: TRBD1; v_gene: TRBV11-3; abundance: -; CDR3nt: TGTGCCAGTAAACAGGGGAATGAGCAGTTCTTC; CDR3aa: CASKQGNEQFF
j_gene: TRBJ2-1; d_gene: TRBD1; v_gene: TRBV7-9; abundance: -; CDR3nt: TGTGCCAGCAGCCCGGGGACAGGGGGAAAAAATGAGCAGTTCTTC; CDR3aa: CASSPGTGGKNEQFF
j_gene: TRBJ1-5; d_gene: -; v_gene: TRBV7-8; abundance: -; CDR3nt: TGTGCCAGCAGCTTAGCGCAGGGTACGAGCAATCAGCCCCAGCATTTT; CDR3aa: CASSLAQGTSNQPQHF
j_gene: TRBJ2-7; d_gene: -; v_gene: TRBV9; abundance: once; CDR3nt: TGTGCCAGCAGCACGGGACTGGACTACGAGCAGTACTTC; CDR3aa: CASSTGLDYEQYF
j_gene: TRBJ1-5; d_gene: -; v_gene: TRBV28; abundance: -; CDR3nt: TGTGCCAGCAGTTTACACAGGGGCAATCAGCCCCAGCATTTT; CDR3aa: CASSLHRGNQPQHF
j_gene: TRBJ2-7; d_gene: -; v_gene: TRBV18; abundance: -; CDR3nt: TGTGCCAGCTCACCTTCCAGGGATGGTTTCGAGCAGTACTTC; CDR3aa: CASSPSRDGFEQYF
j_gene: TRBJ1-1; d_gene: -; v_gene: TRBV11-2; abundance: -; CDR3nt: TGTGCCAGCAGCTTAGGGGCAGGGGCTCTGATCACTGAAGCTTTCTTT; CDR3aa: CASSLGAGALITEAFF
j_gene: TRBJ1-4; d_gene: TRBD1; v_gene: TRBV7-9; abundance: -; CDR3nt: TGTGCCAGCAGCCTAAAGTTTCCGGGACAGCCTAATGAAAAACTGTTTTTT; CDR3aa: CASSLKFPGQPNEKLFF
j_gene: TRBJ2-1; d_gene: TRBD1; v_gene: TRBV7-3; abundance: -; CDR3nt: TGTGCCAGCAGCTTAGACCGGGACAGCCTCGGGAATGAGCAGTTCTTC; CDR3aa: CASSLDRDSLGNEQFF
j_gene: TRBJ1-1; d_gene: -; v_gene: TRBV5-1; abundance: -; CDR3nt: TGCGCCAGCAGCTTGGTTAGGGGGTCGACTGAAGCTTTCTTT; CDR3aa: CASSLVRGSTEAFF
j_gene: TRBJ1-1; d_gene: -; v_gene: TRBV4-1; abundance: -; CDR3nt: TGCGCCAGCAGCCAAGTCCGCGTCCGGGGGTTGAACACTGAAGCTTTCTTT; CDR3aa: CASSQVRVRGLNTEAFF
j_gene: TRBJ2-7; d_gene: -; v_gene: TRBV7-9; abundance: -; CDR3nt: TGTGCCAGCAGCCTCTCCAGCTCCTACGAGCAGTACTTC; CDR3aa: CASSLSSSYEQYF
j_gene: TRBJ1-1; d_gene: -; v_gene: TRBV5-1; abundance: -; CDR3nt: TGCGCCAGCAGCTTGGCAGGGGCCCTGGAGTATGGAGCTTTCTTT; CDR3aa: CASSLAGALEYGAFF
j_gene: TRBJ1-1; d_gene: TRBD1; v_gene: TRBV7-9; abundance: -; CDR3nt: TGTGCCAGCAGCTTATTGGGGGACAGGGGGTTTAACACTGAAGCTTTCTTT; CDR3aa: CASSLLGDRGFNTEAFF
j_gene: TRBJ2-1; d_gene: TRBD1; v_gene: TRBV2; abundance: -; CDR3nt: TGTGCCAGCAGGGAGACAGGGGGGTACTTTGGGCAGTTCTTC; CDR3aa: CASRETGGYFGQFF
j_gene: TRBJ2-1; d_gene: -; v_gene: TRBV5-4; abundance: -; CDR3nt: TGTGCCAGAAAAGTCCAGGGGTCCAATGAGCAGTTCTTC; CDR3aa: CARKVQGSNEQFF
j_gene: TRBJ2-7; d_gene: TRBD2; v_gene: TRBV27; abundance: -; CDR3nt: TGTGCCAGCAGTCCGGGGACTAGCGGATACGAGCAGTACTTC; CDR3aa: CASSPGTSGYEQYF
j_gene: TRBJ1-1; d_gene: -; v_gene: TRBV5-4; abundance: once; CDR3nt: TGTGCCAGCAGACCCCCGGGGGGGGCTGAAGCTTTCTTT; CDR3aa: CASRPPGGAEAFF
j_gene: TRBJ2-3; d_gene: -; v_gene: TRBV25-1; abundance: -; CDR3nt: TGTGCCAGCAGTGGAGGGTCAGGTACGCAGTATTTT; CDR3aa: CASSGGSGTQYF
j_gene: TRBJ2-2; d_gene: -; v_gene: TRBV4-2; abundance: -; CDR3nt: TGTGCCAGCAGCCAAGATCAATGGCTAGGAAACACCGGGGAGCTGTTTTTT; CDR3aa: CASSQDQWLGNTGELFF
j_gene: TRBJ1-2; d_gene: TRBD1; v_gene: TRBV20-1; abundance: -; CDR3nt: TGCAGTGCATCCTATACAGGGGGAGGCACCTTC; CDR3aa: CSASYTGGGTF
j_gene: TRBJ2-5; d_gene: TRBD2; v_gene: TRBV10-1; abundance: -; CDR3nt: TGCGCCCCACAAACCCCCCTAGCGGGGGAGAGGGAGACCCAGTACTTC; CDR3aa: CAPQTPLAGERETQYF
j_gene: TRBJ1-5; d_gene: -; v_gene: TRBV5-6; abundance: -; CDR3nt: TGTGCCAGCAGCTCAGGGGCTACGAGGCCCCAGCATTTT; CDR3aa: CASSSGATRPQHF
j_gene: TRBJ1-1; d_gene: TRBD1; v_gene: TRBV7-7; abundance: -; CDR3nt: TGTGCCAGCAGCCTAGAGACAGGGGGCGAGGCTTTCTTT; CDR3aa: CASSLETGGEAFF
j_gene: TRBJ1-5; d_gene: -; v_gene: TRBV12-5; abundance: -; CDR3nt: TGTGCTAGTGGTTTGGTACTTGGGGAGGGAATCGACCAGCCCCAGCATTTT; CDR3aa: CASGLVLGEGIDQPQHF
j_gene: TRBJ1-1; d_gene: -; v_gene: TRBV28; abundance: -; CDR3nt: TGTGCCAGCAGTTTTCAGGCTGAAGCTTTCTTT; CDR3aa: CASSFQAEAFF
j_gene: TRBJ1-2; d_gene: -; v_gene: TRBV6-1; abundance: -; CDR3nt: TGTGCCAGCAGAGGCCTCCCAAGAGGCTATGGCTACACCTTC; CDR3aa: CASRGLPRGYGYTF
j_gene: TRBJ1-2; d_gene: -; v_gene: TRBV30; abundance: -; CDR3nt: TGTGCCTGGAGTGTGGGCGGGGGCTACACCTTC; CDR3aa: CAWSVGGGYTF
j_gene: TRBJ2-2; d_gene: TRBD1; v_gene: TRBV29-1; abundance: -; CDR3nt: TGCAGCGTGGTACAACAGGGGCAGGCCGGGGAGCTGTTTTTT; CDR3aa: CSVVQQGQAGELFF
j_gene: TRBJ2-3; d_gene: TRBD2; v_gene: TRBV9; abundance: -; CDR3nt: TGTGCCAGCAGCGACGGACTAGCGGGGCGCTCTAGCACAGATACGCAGTATTTT; CDR3aa: CASSDGLAGRSSTDTQYF
j_gene: TRBJ1-6; d_gene: TRBD1; v_gene: TRBV30; abundance: -; CDR3nt: TGTGCCTGGACCGCACCCCGACAGGGTGAGAGTTCACCCCTCCACTTT; CDR3aa: CAWTAPRQGESSPLHF
j_gene: TRBJ1-2; d_gene: -; v_gene: TRBV2; abundance: once; CDR3nt: TGTGCCAGTCCAGGGGAAGGCTACACCTTC; CDR3aa: CASPGEGYTF
j_gene: TRBJ2-7; d_gene: -; v_gene: TRBV27; abundance: -; CDR3nt: TGTGCCAGCAGTTCTGAGCTTTCCCCCTACGAGCAGTACTTC; CDR3aa: CASSSELSPYEQYF